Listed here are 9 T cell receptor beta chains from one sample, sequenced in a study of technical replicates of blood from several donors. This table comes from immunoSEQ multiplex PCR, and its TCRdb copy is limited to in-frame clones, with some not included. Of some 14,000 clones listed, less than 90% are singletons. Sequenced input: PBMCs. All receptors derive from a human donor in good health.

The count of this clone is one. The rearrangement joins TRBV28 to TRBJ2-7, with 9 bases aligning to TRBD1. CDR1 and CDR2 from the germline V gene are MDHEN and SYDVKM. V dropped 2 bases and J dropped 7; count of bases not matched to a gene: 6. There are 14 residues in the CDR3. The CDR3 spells CASSLGDRVGEQYF. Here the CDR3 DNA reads TGTGCCAGCAGTTTAGGGGACAGGGTGGGTGAGCAGTACTTC.

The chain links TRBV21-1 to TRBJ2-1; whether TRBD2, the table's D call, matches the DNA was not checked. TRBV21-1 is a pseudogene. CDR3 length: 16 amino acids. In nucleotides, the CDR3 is TGTGCCAGCAGCAACCGGACTAGCAAAACCTACAATGAGCAGTTCTTC. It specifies CASSNRTSKTYNEQFF.

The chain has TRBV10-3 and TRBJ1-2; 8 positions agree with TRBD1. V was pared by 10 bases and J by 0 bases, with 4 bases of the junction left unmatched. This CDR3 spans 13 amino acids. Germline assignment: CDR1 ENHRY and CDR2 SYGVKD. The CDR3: CATGQGTNYGYTF. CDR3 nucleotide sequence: TGTGCCACTGGACAGGGTACTAACTATGGCTACACCTTC.

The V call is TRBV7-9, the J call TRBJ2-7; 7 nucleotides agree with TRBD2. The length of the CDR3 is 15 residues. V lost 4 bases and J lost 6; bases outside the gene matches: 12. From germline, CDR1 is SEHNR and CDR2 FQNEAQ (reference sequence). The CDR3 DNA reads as TGTGCCAGCAGCTCCCCGGTGGGAGGGACTTCCGAGCAGTACTTC. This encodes CASSSPVGGTSEQYF.

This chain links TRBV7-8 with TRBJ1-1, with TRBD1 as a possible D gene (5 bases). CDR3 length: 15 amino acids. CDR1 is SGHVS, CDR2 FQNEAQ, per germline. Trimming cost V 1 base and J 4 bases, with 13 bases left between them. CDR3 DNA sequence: TGTGCCAGCAGCTTAGTGGAGGGCGGGGGCACTGAAGCTTTCTTT. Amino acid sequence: CASSLVEGGGTEAFF.

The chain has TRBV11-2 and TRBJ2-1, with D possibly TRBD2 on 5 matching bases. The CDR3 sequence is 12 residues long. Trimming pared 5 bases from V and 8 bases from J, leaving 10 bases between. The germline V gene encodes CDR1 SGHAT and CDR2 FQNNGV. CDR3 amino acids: CASSRDRDEQFF. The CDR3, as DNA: TGTGCCAGCAGCCGGGATCGAGATGAGCAGTTCTTC.

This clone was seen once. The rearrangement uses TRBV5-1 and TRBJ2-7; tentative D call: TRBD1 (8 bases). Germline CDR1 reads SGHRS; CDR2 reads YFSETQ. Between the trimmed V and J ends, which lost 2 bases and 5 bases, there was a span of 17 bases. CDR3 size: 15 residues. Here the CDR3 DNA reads TGCGCCAGCAGCTTTACAGGGGGGGGAACGCACGAGCAGTACTTC. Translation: CASSFTGGGTHEQYF.

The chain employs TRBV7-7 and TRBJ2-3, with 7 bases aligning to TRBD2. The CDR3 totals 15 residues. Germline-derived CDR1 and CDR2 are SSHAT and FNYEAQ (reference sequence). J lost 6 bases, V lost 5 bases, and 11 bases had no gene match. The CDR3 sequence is CASSLSGYGGDTQYF. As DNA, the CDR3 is TGTGCCAGCAGCCTCAGCGGGTACGGGGGGGATACGCAGTATTTT.

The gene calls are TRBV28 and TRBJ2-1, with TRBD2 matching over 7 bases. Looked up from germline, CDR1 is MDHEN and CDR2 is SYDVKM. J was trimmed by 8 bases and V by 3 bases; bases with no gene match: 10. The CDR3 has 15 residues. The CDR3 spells CASSFSEGGPDEQFF. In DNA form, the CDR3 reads TGTGCCAGCAGTTTCTCGGAGGGAGGGCCCGATGAGCAGTTCTTC.